Given below is one TCR beta chain in context. The antigen remains unidentified. The data stem from a study of lymphopenia after photon versus proton radiotherapy. Some clones are missing from TCRdb's copy, which holds only in-frame ones; the method was immunoSEQ multiplex PCR. The sample gives about 65,000 clones, around 87% of which show up once; 10% to 13% is in the top ten. Study-wide results and limits: Authors raise, but do not show, better survival with proton therapy. Post-nadir TCR diversity decline inversely tracked overall survival among those who died. Oligoclonal CD8+ Temra expansion after nadir drove photon patients' diversity drop.

The CDR3 loop spans 12 amino acids. Between the trimmed V and J ends, which lost 5 bases and 5 bases, there was a span of 9 bases. The germline V gene encodes CDR1 MNHNY and CDR2 SVGAGI (reference sequence). The V gene is TRBV6-6, the J gene TRBJ2-5; D is perhaps TRBD1 (6 bases). The origin of this receptor is a man at least 80 years old with esophageal cancer. Sequencing was performed on peripheral blood, taken from a patient treated with proton-based radiotherapy. The CDR3 here is CASSPGVETQYF. DNA for the CDR3: TGTGCCAGCAGTCCAGGGGTGGAGACCCAGTACTTC.